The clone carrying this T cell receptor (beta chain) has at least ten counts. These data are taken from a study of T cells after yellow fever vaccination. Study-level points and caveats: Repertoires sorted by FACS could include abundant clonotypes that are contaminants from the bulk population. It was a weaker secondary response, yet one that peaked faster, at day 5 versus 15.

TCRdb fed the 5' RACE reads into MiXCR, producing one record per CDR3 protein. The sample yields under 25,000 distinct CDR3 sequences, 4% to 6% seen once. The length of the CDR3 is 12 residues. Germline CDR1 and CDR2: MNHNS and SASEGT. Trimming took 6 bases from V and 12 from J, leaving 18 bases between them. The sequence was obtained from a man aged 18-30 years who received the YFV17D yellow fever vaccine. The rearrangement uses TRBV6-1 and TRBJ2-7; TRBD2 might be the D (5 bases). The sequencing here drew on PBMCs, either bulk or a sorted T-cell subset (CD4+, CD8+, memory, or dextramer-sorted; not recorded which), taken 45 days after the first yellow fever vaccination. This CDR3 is CASSEGRSSPYF. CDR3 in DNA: TGTGCCAGCAGCGAGGGAAGGTCTAGTCCGTACTTC.